One sample yielded the 8 T cell receptor beta chains listed below, sequenced in a study of beta chain features in type 1 diabetes. Whole-study results and caveats: When Type 1 diabetes patients were examined, their TCRB CDR3s proved moderately but significantly shorter in all four CD4+ subsets.

No antigens are known for them. The entirety of the isolated RNA underwent reverse transcription, so expressed TCRB transcripts were sequenced. Produced via immunoSEQ multiplex PCR; TCRdb's table is partial and in-frame only. The table includes about 340,000 clones, roughly 14% detected once. Sequencing was performed on naive CD4+ T cells from blood. These receptors were taken from a woman aged 18-35 years with type 1 diabetes.

V and J are TRBV29-1 and TRBJ2-5; TRBD1 agrees at 7 bases. CDR1 and CDR2 from the germline V gene are SQVTM and ANQGSEA. This CDR3 is 12 amino acids long. The V and J ends lost 5 bases and 3 bases, in that order; junction bases with no gene match: 3. The CDR3 protein is CSVRDREETQYF. Here the CDR3 DNA reads TGCAGCGTTCGCGACAGGGAAGAGACCCAGTACTTC.

This chain connects TRBV15 to TRBJ2-1, with D possibly matching TRBD2 (5 bases). CDR3 length: 16 residues. V shed 3 bases and J shed 8 bases, with 20 bases lying between them. Germline V gene lookup returns CDR1 LNHNV and CDR2 YYDKDF (reference sequence). Here the CDR3 reads CATSRGRSSLNDEQFF. As DNA, the CDR3 is TGTGCCACCAGCAGGGGCCGATCTAGCCTCAACGATGAGCAGTTCTTC.

This clone was recorded a few times. The chain uses TRBV5-1 and TRBJ1-1; tentative D call: TRBD1 (5 bases). CDR1 SGHRS and CDR2 YFSETQ come from the germline V gene. The CDR3 extends over 15 amino acids. Between the trimmed V and J ends, which lost 3 bases and 1 base, there was a span of 13 bases. The CDR3 loop reads CASSYRRVSNTEAFF. CDR3 bases: TGCGCCAGCAGCTATCGCAGGGTATCGAACACTGAAGCTTTCTTT.

The chain carries TRBV7-2 and TRBJ2-5; no definite D call. Trimming removed 4 bases at V and 3 bases at J, with 9 bases between. The CDR3 is made up of 13 amino acids. Germline V gives CDR1 SGHTA, CDR2 FQGNSA. CDR3 in amino acids: CASSSRHEETQYF. CDR3 nucleotide sequence: TGTGCCAGCAGCTCCCGACACGAAGAGACCCAGTACTTC.

Only a few counts were recorded for this clone. This chain connects TRBV11-3 to TRBJ2-3; 7 bases are shared with TRBD1. Trimming cost V 2 bases and J 7 bases; bases outside gene matches: 3. Germline CDR1 SGHNT, CDR2 YENEEA. The CDR3 extends over 13 amino acids. Here the CDR3 reads CASSLRGGNTQYF. The CDR3 coding sequence is TGTGCCAGCAGCTTAAGAGGGGGCAATACGCAGTATTTT.

This clone was observed a handful of times. V usage is TRBV19 and J usage is TRBJ1-2; D gene uncertain. This CDR3 is built from 13 residues. CDR1 is LNHDA, CDR2 SQIVND, per germline (reference sequence). Trimming stripped 1 base from V and 8 bases from J, with 11 bases between. CDR3 sequence (DNA): TGTGCCAGTAGTATAGTTGGTTTTGCGGGCTACACCTTC. This gives the protein CASSIVGFAGYTF.

This clone occurred a few times. The chain couples TRBV5-1 to TRBJ2-6; the D is unclear. Germline V gives CDR1 SGHRS, CDR2 YFSETQ. Trimming left V 6 bases short and J 0 bases short, with 22 bases between. This CDR3 region has 19 residues. CDR3 nucleotide sequence: TGCGCCAGCACCACCCCCCTGAAGGCAGCAGGCTCTGGGGCCAACGTCCTGACTTTC. Translated: CASTTPLKAAGSGANVLTF.

This clone was recorded a few times. This rearrangement joins TRBV7-9 to TRBJ2-3; 8 bases are shared with TRBD2. The CDR3 is 16 residues long. V dropped 4 bases and J dropped 0; count of bases not matched to a gene: 6. From germline, CDR1 is SEHNR and CDR2 FQNEAQ (reference sequence). CDR3 in amino acids: CASSSGLAASTDTQYF. CDR3 DNA sequence: TGTGCCAGCAGCTCCGGACTAGCAGCTAGCACAGATACGCAGTATTTT.